These 29 T cell receptor beta chains originate from one sample sequenced in a study of T cell clonotyping in hematopoietic cell transplantation. TCRdb's table, derived via immunoSEQ multiplex PCR, lists solely in-frame clones and lacks some. The sample includes approximately 25,000 clones, 90% to 96% of them seen just once. Sequenced material: peripheral blood mononuclear cells. These receptors were taken from a middle-aged man in good health. Some clones in this sample may be carry-over from other donors' samples.

This chain uses TRBV7-9 with TRBJ1-5, with unresolved D. The CDR3 extends over 15 amino acids. Trimming removed 4 bases at V and 0 bases at J, with 10 bases between. Germline CDR1 SEHNR, CDR2 FQNEAQ (reference sequence). The CDR3 coding sequence is TGTGCCAGCAGCTCCTCGGTGGGTAGCAATCAGCCCCAGCATTTT. Its translation: CASSSSVGSNQPQHF.

The chain carries TRBV6-9 and TRBJ2-7; 9 nucleotides match TRBD1. Germline CDR1 and CDR2: MNHGY and SVAAGI. J lost 3 bases, V lost 4 bases, and 10 bases had no gene match. The CDR3 loop spans 16 amino acids. The CDR3 DNA reads as TGTGCCAGCAGTTCATCAACGGGACAGGGAATCTACGAGCAGTACTTC. It encodes CASSSSTGQGIYEQYF.

This clone was observed once. V is TRBV4-1 and J is TRBJ1-2; 7 nucleotides agree with TRBD1. CDR1 is MGHRA and CDR2 is YSYEKL in the germline V gene. The CDR3 has 14 amino acids. V lost 6 bases, J lost 3 bases, and 7 bases stayed unmatched. CDR3 loop: CASSLQDRDYGYTF. CDR3 in DNA: TGCGCCAGCAGTCTTCAAGACAGGGACTATGGCTACACCTTC.

The chain is built from TRBV11-2 and TRBJ2-2; no reliable D call. CDR3 length: 16 residues. The V end lost 0 bases, the J end lost 0 bases, and 8 bases lay between the germline ends. In germline, CDR1 is SGHAT, CDR2 FQNNGV. The CDR3 DNA reads as TGTGCCAGCAGCTTAGATGGCAACGCGAACACCGGGGAGCTGTTTTTT. The encoded protein is CASSLDGNANTGELFF.

This chain uses TRBV6-6 with TRBJ1-2; possibly TRBD1 for D (6 bases). Per germline, CDR1 MNHNY and CDR2 SVGAGI (reference sequence). V was cut by 6 bases and J by 8 bases, with 22 bases left in between. The CDR3 has 15 residues. The CDR3 protein is CASSQDGGQGPGYTF. The CDR3 DNA is TGTGCCAGCAGCCAAGATGGGGGCCAGGGACCCGGCTACACCTTC.

The J gene is TRBJ1-1, the V gene TRBV6-1; 7 bases match TRBD1. The CDR3 is 15 residues long. Germline CDR1 is MNHNS and CDR2 is SASEGT. Trimming at V came to 6 bases and at J to 0 bases, leaving 7 bases not matched to a gene. The CDR3 spells CASRPTGAMNTEAFF. The CDR3, as DNA: TGTGCCAGCAGGCCCACAGGGGCCATGAACACTGAAGCTTTCTTT.

The chain links TRBV25-1 to TRBJ2-1; 9 nucleotides align to TRBD2. The CDR3 is 15 residues long. Germline CDR1 MGHDK, CDR2 SYGVNS. V lost 4 bases, J lost 4 bases, and 5 bases stayed unmatched. This chain's CDR3 is CASSGVSGGYNEQFF. CDR3 bases: TGTGCCAGCAGTGGGGTTAGCGGGGGTTACAATGAGCAGTTCTTC.

The rearrangement links TRBV7-2 to TRBJ2-2; D remains unclear. CDR3 length equals 14 residues. V dropped 0 bases and J dropped 6 bases, with 8 bases sitting between them. Germline lookup yields CDR1 SGHTA and CDR2 FQGNSA. The CDR3 sequence: CASSLAAIPGELFF. Here the CDR3 DNA reads TGTGCCAGCAGCTTAGCAGCTATCCCCGGGGAGCTGTTTTTT.

This chain uses TRBV27 with TRBJ1-2, with 9 positions matching TRBD1. Germline V CDR1 and CDR2: MNHEY, SMNVEV (reference sequence). This CDR3 region has 14 residues. V dropped 3 bases and J dropped 8; count of bases not matched to a gene: 7. The CDR3 protein is CASSFRGQGWGYTF. The CDR3 DNA reads TGTGCCAGCAGTTTTAGAGGACAGGGGTGGGGCTACACCTTC.

The chain links TRBV7-2 to TRBJ1-2; D is uncertain. Trimming left V 5 bases short and J 0 bases short, with 10 bases between. Germline V gene data show CDR1 as SGHTA and CDR2 as FQGNSA. The CDR3 runs to 14 residues. Here the CDR3 reads CASSPRASNYGYTF. As DNA, the CDR3 is TGTGCCAGCAGCCCCCGGGCTTCTAACTATGGCTACACCTTC.

The chain employs TRBV5-8 and TRBJ1-3; D remains ambiguous. The CDR3 is 14 amino acids. V was cut by 0 bases and J by 1 base, with 5 bases left in between. Germline assignment: CDR1 SGHTS and CDR2 YDEGEE. DNA of the CDR3: TGTGCCAGCAGCTTGGGGGCGTCTGGAAACACCATATATTTT. Translated, it gives CASSLGASGNTIYF.

CDR3 sequence (DNA): TGCGCCAGCAGCCGGTATAGCGGGGCGGCCCCCTACGAGCAGTACTTC. This gives the protein CASSRYSGAAPYEQYF. The genes are TRBV4-3 and TRBJ2-7; 8 nucleotides agree with TRBD2. The CDR3 totals 16 residues. Looked up from germline, CDR1 is LGHNA and CDR2 is YSLEER. V lost 4 bases to trimming and J lost 2 bases; unmatched junction nucleotides: 10.

This clone is a singleton in its sample. The rearrangement links TRBV5-4 to TRBJ2-3; D could derive from TRBD1 or TRBD2 (5 bases each). The CDR3 runs 13 residues. The germline V and J ends were trimmed by 7 bases and 2 bases, with 11 bases remaining between them. Germline-derived CDR1 and CDR2 are SGHNT and YYREEE (reference sequence). CDR3 in amino acids: CASAGAHTDTQYF. The CDR3 nucleotides read TGTGCCAGCGCCGGGGCCCACACAGATACGCAGTATTTT.

J is TRBJ1-1 and V is TRBV2, with D hard to call. The V gene lost 9 bases and the J gene lost 3 bases, with 17 bases spanning the gap. Germline CDR1 SNHLY, CDR2 FYNNEI. The CDR3 is 14 amino acids. CDR3 protein: CARGGSAGYTEAFF. The CDR3 region has the DNA TGTGCCAGGGGCGGGTCGGCGGGGTACACTGAAGCTTTCTTT.

V is TRBV7-9 and J is TRBJ1-1, with 9 bases fitting TRBD1. This CDR3 contains 15 residues. Germline lookup yields CDR1 SEHNR and CDR2 FQNEAQ (reference sequence). J was trimmed by 1 base and V by 5 bases; bases with no gene match: 5. CDR3 sequence reads: CASSTRTGANTEAFF. CDR3 nucleotides: TGTGCCAGCAGCACCCGGACAGGGGCGAACACTGAAGCTTTCTTT.

This chain links TRBV7-9 with TRBJ2-1, with 9 bases fitting TRBD2. CDR1 and CDR2 from the germline V gene are SEHNR and FQNEAQ (reference sequence). The ends lost 5 bases at V and 9 bases at J; junction bases unmatched: 14. There are 16 residues in the CDR3. The CDR3 loop reads CASSPSGAPSRGEQFF. Written as DNA, the CDR3 is TGTGCCAGCAGCCCTAGCGGGGCCCCATCACGAGGTGAGCAGTTCTTC.

CDR3 in DNA: TGTGCCAGCAGCTTTGACAGGGGGCAGGCAGATACGCAGTATTTT. Its translation is CASSFDRGQADTQYF. V is TRBV7-3 and J is TRBJ2-3; 10 positions agree with TRBD1. The junction had 4 bases not matched to a gene; V was cut back by 3 bases and J by 4 bases. CDR3 length: 15 amino acids. Germline V gene data show CDR1 as SGHTA and CDR2 as FQGTGA.

The chain uses TRBV27 and TRBJ1-2; 10 bases line up with TRBD1. The CDR3 sequence is 16 residues long. J was trimmed by 4 bases and V by 6 bases; bases with no gene match: 11. The V gene's germline CDR1 is MNHEY and CDR2 SMNVEV (reference sequence). The CDR3: CASRRAGQGSLYGYTF. CDR3 nucleotides: TGTGCCAGCAGACGGGCGGGACAGGGGTCTCTCTATGGCTACACCTTC.

The CDR3 protein is CASSIERAGDTQYF. CDR3 in DNA: TGTGCCAGTAGTATAGAAAGGGCGGGAGATACGCAGTATTTT. The chain carries TRBV19 and TRBJ2-3; D might be TRBD2 (5 bases). This CDR3 spans 14 amino acids. In germline, CDR1 is LNHDA, CDR2 SQIVND (reference sequence). The ends were cut back, 0 bases at V and 5 bases at J, with 9 bases in the middle. The complete variable domain, with remaining parts taken from reference TRBV19 and TRBJ2-3, reads DGGITQSPKYLFRKEGQNVTLSCEQNLNHDAMYWYRQDPGQGLRLIYYSQIVNDFQKGDIAEGYSVSREKKESFPLTVTSAQKNPTAFYLCASSIERAGDTQYFGPGTRLTVL.

The rearrangement links TRBV10-3 to TRBJ1-1; 12 bases match TRBD1. Germline loops: CDR1 ENHRY, CDR2 SYGVKD. The CDR3 is made up of 15 amino acids. Trimming at V came to 4 bases and at J to 3 bases, leaving 3 bases not matched to a gene. The CDR3 region is CAISGGTGGDTEAFF. The CDR3 nucleotides are TGTGCCATCAGTGGGGGGACAGGGGGCGACACTGAAGCTTTCTTT.

The chain recombines TRBV6-5 with TRBJ1-1; no definite D call. Germline CDR1 is MNHEY and CDR2 is SVGAGI. Trimming took off 0 bases at V and 0 bases at J, with 11 bases between the two ends. This CDR3 is built from 16 residues. This CDR3 reads CASSYSEGYMNTEAFF. The CDR3 DNA sequence: TGTGCCAGCAGTTACTCCGAGGGCTACATGAACACTGAAGCTTTCTTT.

Only one count was recorded for this clone. The V and J genes are TRBV4-3 and TRBJ1-3; D unresolved. Trimming took off 0 bases at V and 2 bases at J, with 8 bases between the two ends. CDR3 length equals 15 residues. Germline V gives CDR1 LGHNA, CDR2 YSLEER. This CDR3 is CASSQDAAAGNTIYF. CDR3 nucleotide sequence: TGCGCCAGCAGCCAAGATGCGGCCGCTGGAAACACCATATATTTT.

The V and J genes are TRBV7-8 and TRBJ2-7, with D possibly being TRBD1 (6 bases). This CDR3 is 14 amino acids long. Between the trimmed V and J ends, which lost 5 bases and 3 bases, there was a span of 14 bases. The germline CDR1 and CDR2 sequences are SGHVS and FQNEAQ. The CDR3 loop is CASSLSTGRYEQYF. CDR3 DNA sequence: TGTGCCAGCAGCCTGTCGACAGGCCGCTACGAGCAGTACTTC.

The chain uses TRBV9 and TRBJ1-1; a possible D gene is TRBD1 (5 bases). Germline V lookup: CDR1 SGDLS, CDR2 YYNGEE. The CDR3 runs 15 residues. Trimming removed 3 bases from V and 1 base from J, with 13 bases in between. The CDR3 nucleotides read TGTGCCAGCAGCGCGTCGGGACCTTCGAACACTGAAGCTTTCTTT. As protein: CASSASGPSNTEAFF.

The V and J genes are TRBV6-5 and TRBJ2-7, with TRBD1 matching over 10 bases. CDR3 length equals 15 residues. With V trimmed by 0 bases and J by 3 bases, 2 bases remained unmatched. Per the germline V gene, CDR1 is MNHEY and CDR2 is SVGAGI. The CDR3 DNA is TGTGCCAGCAGTTACTCGGACAGGGGGAACTACGAGCAGTACTTC. Amino acids: CASSYSDRGNYEQYF.

The rearrangement joins TRBV25-1 to TRBJ2-2; D remains unclear. The CDR3 extends over 15 amino acids. V lost 6 bases to trimming and J lost 0 bases, with 11 bases between them. Germline V lookup: CDR1 MGHDK, CDR2 SYGVNS. The CDR3 loop is CASRPVASNTGELFF. The CDR3 bases are TGTGCCAGCAGGCCGGTGGCTTCGAACACCGGGGAGCTGTTTTTT. Using reference TRBV25-1 and TRBJ2-2 for the parts outside the CDR3, the full variable domain is EADIYQTPRYLVIGTGKKITLECSQTMGHDKMYWYQQDPGMELHLIHYSYGVNSTEKGDLSSESTVSRIRTEHFPLTLESARPSHTSQYLCASRPVASNTGELFFGEGSRLTVL.

Regarding this clone: Other DNA sequences in this sample translate to the same CDR3. This chain uses TRBV29-1 with TRBJ2-3; the D is unclear. Germline V gene sequence: CDR1 SQVTM, CDR2 ANQGSEA. The CDR3 contains 10 residues. Trimming took 4 bases from V and 4 from J, leaving 3 bases between them. The CDR3 nucleotides are TGCAGCGTTGGGCCAGATACGCAGTATTTT. Translation gives CSVGPDTQYF.

CDR3 nucleotide sequence: TGTGCCAGCAGTTCCCGACGCTCACAGGGGGGCAATCAGCCCCAGCATTTT. This codes for CASSSRRSQGGNQPQHF. The rearrangement uses TRBV2 and TRBJ1-5; 8 nucleotides agree with TRBD1. Trimming at V came to 5 bases and at J to 2 bases, leaving 11 bases not matched to a gene. CDR1 and CDR2 (germline): SNHLY, FYNNEI. The CDR3 length is 17 residues. Supplemented by reference TRBV2 and TRBJ1-5, the full variable domain reads EPEVTQTPSHQVTQMGQEVILRCVPISNHLYFYWYRQILGQKVEFLVSFYNNEISEKSEIFDDQFSVERPDGSNFTLKIRSTKLEDSAMYFCASSSRRSQGGNQPQHFGDGTRLSIL.

In its sample, this clone was seen once. The chain couples TRBV11-2 to TRBJ2-7; 12 bases align to TRBD2. V dropped 2 bases and J dropped 1; count of bases not matched to a gene: 9. In germline, CDR1 is SGHAT, CDR2 FQNNGV. The length of the CDR3 is 18 residues. Here the CDR3 reads CASSLLPQGLAGSYEQYF. The CDR3 bases are TGTGCCAGCAGCTTATTGCCCCAAGGACTAGCGGGATCCTACGAGCAGTACTTC.